This T cell receptor (beta chain) was documented in a study of cytomegalovirus exposure and HLA in healthy donors. The study, taken as a whole, reports: A further, later analysis showed that HLA-associated TCR beta chains (compared with equally common others) were more clonally expanded.

It was healthy bone marrow donors who served as donors. The CDR3 extends over 13 amino acids. V dropped 4 bases and J dropped 1 base, with 7 bases sitting between them. CDR1 is KGHSH, CDR2 LQKENI, per germline. On this clone itself: Its cognate antigen is unknown.

PCR involved 60 Vbeta and 13 Jbeta primers. Some clones are missing from TCRdb's copy, which holds only in-frame ones; the method was immunoSEQ multiplex PCR. The sample records about 120,000 clones, roughly 82% being singletons. Sequenced material: PBMCs. The source of this sequence is a male donor in good health and CMV-seropositive. The V and J genes are TRBV18 and TRBJ2-5; D uncertain. The CDR3 DNA reads TGTGCCAGCTCACGGCCGGGCCAAGAGACCCAGTACTTC. This translates into CASSRPGQETQYF.